What follows is one T cell receptor (beta chain) and its context. This record comes from a study of blood T cell repertoires in COVID-19. Germline loops: CDR1 SGHTA, CDR2 FQGTGA. V gave up 5 bases and J gave up 5 bases, with 17 bases separating them. The CDR3 is 15 amino acids. Here immunoSEQ multiplex PCR was the method, and the copy in TCRdb shows in-frame clones only, minus some. The sample consists of about 100,000 clones, around 90% of them appearing once. This clonotype was obtained from a human donor in a cohort sampled during active COVID-19. Specimen: peripheral blood. The rearrangement links TRBV7-3 to TRBJ2-3, with D possibly TRBD1 on 6 matching bases. CDR3 residues: CASSTQGSKGDTQYF. The CDR3 bases are TGTGCCAGCAGCACCCAGGGGAGTAAGGGAGATACGCAGTATTTT.